This T cell receptor (beta chain) was captured by sequencing in a study of spatial heterogeneity in lung cancer. This clonotype has a handful of counts. The germline CDR1 and CDR2 sequences are KGHSH and LQKENI. Trimming removed 2 bases from V and 0 bases from J, with 11 bases in between. This CDR3 spans 16 amino acids. Stated time point: blood at routine non-recurrence follow-up after resection. TCRdb ran MiXCR on the 5' RACE reads and lists one entry per CDR3 protein. This sample carries about 45,000 distinct CDR3 sequences, 20% to 25% of them seen once, and the ten largest clones take under 8%. This sequence was found in a female donor with early-stage non-small cell lung cancer. The chain has TRBV18 and TRBJ1-3; D may be TRBD1 (5 bases). The source material was PBMCs, sampled at follow-up. The CDR3: CASSPGGGGSGNTIYF. CDR3 bases: TGTGCCAGCTCACCAGGAGGTGGGGGCTCTGGAAACACCATATATTTT.